Below, 12 T cell receptor beta chains from the same sample are listed, as sequenced in a study of blood T cell repertoires in COVID-19. The method was immunoSEQ multiplex PCR; TCRdb's version includes in-frame clones alone and lacks a portion of them. Here the sample spans about 120,000 clones, 88% being singletons. Sequencing was done on a sample of peripheral blood. These receptors all come from a woman in her seventies who had recovered from COVID-19.

V usage is TRBV7-9 and J usage is TRBJ2-1; TRBD1 aligns across 9 bases. Germline loops: CDR1 SEHNR, CDR2 FQNEAQ (reference sequence). V lost 4 bases and J lost 0; bases outside the gene matches: 4. The CDR3 loop spans 16 amino acids. The CDR3 spells CASSSVGQGSYNEQFF. CDR3 in DNA: TGTGCCAGCAGCTCCGTGGGACAGGGCTCCTACAATGAGCAGTTCTTC.

This sequence joins TRBV11-3 and TRBJ2-1; D is possibly TRBD2 (5 bases). V was trimmed by 0 bases and J by 7 bases, leaving 10 bases between them. Germline V gene data show CDR1 as SGHNT and CDR2 as YENEEA. This CDR3 contains 14 residues. The CDR3 region has the DNA TGTGCCAGCAGCTTAGATTTACGGGGTAATGAGCAGTTCTTC. It yields the protein CASSLDLRGNEQFF.

The CDR3 DNA reads as TGTGCCAGCAGTGCCTCCGGGACAGGGTACTATGGCTACACCTTC. This encodes CASSASGTGYYGYTF. The chain combines TRBV28 with TRBJ1-2; 9 bases line up with TRBD1. This CDR3 has 15 residues. J was trimmed by 3 bases and V by 5 bases; bases with no gene match: 7. Per germline, CDR1 MDHEN and CDR2 SYDVKM.

The V call is TRBV29-1, the J call TRBJ2-1; TRBD2 aligns across 8 bases. The CDR3 sequence is 12 residues long. Germline CDR1 and CDR2: SQVTM and ANQGSEA. Losses at the gene ends were 4 bases for V and 10 bases for J; bases not matched to a gene: 6. As DNA, the CDR3 is TGCAGCGTTGTGGGACTAGTGGACGAGCAGTTCTTC. Translated, it gives CSVVGLVDEQFF.

The chain combines TRBV4-1 with TRBJ2-3, with 11 bases matching TRBD2. This CDR3 is 19 amino acids long. CDR1 MGHRA and CDR2 YSYEKL come from the germline V gene. The junction had 14 bases not matched to a gene; V was cut back by 0 bases and J by 6 bases. The CDR3 here is CASSQDPRLAGISSDTQYF. CDR3 nucleotides: TGCGCCAGCAGCCAAGATCCGAGACTAGCGGGGATATCATCGGATACGCAGTATTTT.

The V call is TRBV6-2 or TRBV6-3, the J call TRBJ2-5; D ambiguous. Germline CDR1 and CDR2: MNHEY and SVGEGT. Trimming took 0 bases from V and 9 from J, leaving 8 bases between them. The CDR3 runs to 12 residues. CDR3 sequence (DNA): TGTGCCAGCAGTTACTCGAACGGAGCCCAGTACTTC. It translates to CASSYSNGAQYF.

The chain recombines TRBV6-2 or TRBV6-3 with TRBJ2-7, with D perhaps matching TRBD1 (6 bases). CDR3 length: 17 residues. Per the germline V gene, CDR1 is MNHEY and CDR2 is SVGEGT. Trimming cost V 0 bases and J 3 bases, with 18 bases left between them. Written as DNA, the CDR3 is TGTGCCAGCAGTTACTCGAGGGCTCAGGGGACCCGCTACGAGCAGTACTTC. Its translation is CASSYSRAQGTRYEQYF.

CDR3 nucleotides: TGTGCCAGCAGGCCCCAAGGGGTAACTGAAGCTTTCTTT. This sequence encodes CASRPQGVTEAFF. The rearrangement uses TRBV12-3 or TRBV12-4 and TRBJ1-1; D might be TRBD1 (5 bases). V lost 6 bases and J 5 bases, leaving 13 bases between the germline ends. There are 13 residues in the CDR3.

The V gene is TRBV9, the J gene TRBJ1-1, with 8 bases matching TRBD1. CDR1 is SGDLS, CDR2 YYNGEE, per germline. The CDR3 has 16 residues. V was pared by 3 bases and J by 4 bases, with 11 bases of the junction left unmatched. CDR3 region: CASSALQGDRSTEAFF. The DNA of the CDR3 is TGTGCCAGCAGCGCACTACAGGGGGATAGGTCCACTGAAGCTTTCTTT.

V is TRBV29-1 and J is TRBJ1-1; 7 nucleotides match TRBD1. Germline V gene data show CDR1 as SQVTM and CDR2 as ANQGSEA. This CDR3 spans 14 amino acids. The J segment lost 8 bases and the V segment lost 1 base, leaving 10 bases of the junction unmatched. The CDR3 DNA reads as TGCAGCGTTGAAGGAGGGACAGACCGCTTCGAAGCTTTCTTT. Protein sequence: CSVEGGTDRFEAFF. The whole variable domain, filled in from reference TRBV29-1 and TRBJ1-1, reads SAVISQKPSRDICQRGTSLTIQCQVDSQVTMMFWYRQQPGQSLTLIATANQGSEATYESGFVIDKFPISRPNLTFSTLTVSNMSPEDSSIYLCSVEGGTDRFEAFFGQGTRLTVV.

The chain links TRBV19 to TRBJ2-7, with D possibly being TRBD1 (6 bases). This CDR3 has 13 amino acids. The germline V gene has CDR1 LNHDA and CDR2 SQIVND (reference sequence). V was shortened by 9 bases and J by 0 bases, with 12 bases between the two germline ends. The CDR3 is CASPTGFSYEQYF. CDR3 DNA sequence: TGTGCCAGCCCGACAGGCTTCTCCTACGAGCAGTACTTC.

The gene calls are TRBV5-1 and TRBJ1-2; D remains unclear. Trimming took off 0 bases at V and 7 bases at J, with 13 bases between the two ends. The CDR3 totals 14 residues. Germline assignment: CDR1 SGHRS and CDR2 YFSETQ. This CDR3 reads CASSLGEIPGGYTF. The CDR3 DNA follows: TGCGCCAGCAGCTTGGGGGAGATTCCGGGTGGCTACACCTTC.